This T cell receptor beta chain originates from a study of beta chain features in type 1 diabetes. Regarding the study as a whole: Patients' naive, central memory and regulatory TCRB repertoires appeared more alike than those of healthy donors. Moderate but significant shortening of TCRB CDR3s was recorded in all four CD4+ subsets from Type 1 diabetes patients.

The germline V gene encodes CDR1 LNHNV and CDR2 YYDKDF (reference sequence). This CDR3 spans 17 amino acids. Trimming removed 0 bases from V and 7 bases from J, with 19 bases in between. As every portion of the isolated RNA was reverse transcribed, the sequencing read expressed TCRB transcripts. Clones were sequenced by immunoSEQ multiplex PCR, and TCRdb holds only the in-frame ones, with some missing. The repertoire holds a few hundred thousand clones, with 16% as singletons. In its sample, this clone was seen a few times. Its cognate antigen is unknown. The source is a man aged 25 to 40 with type 1 diabetes. The chain is built from TRBV15 and TRBJ2-1; D ambiguous. Specimen: naive CD4+ T cells from blood. CDR3 residues: CATSRDLRVGPGNEQFF. The CDR3 region has the DNA TGTGCCACCAGCAGAGATTTAAGGGTAGGACCCGGGAATGAGCAGTTCTTC. The complete variable domain, with remaining parts taken from reference TRBV15 and TRBJ2-1, reads DAMVIQNPRYQVTQFGKPVTLSCSQTLNHNVMYWYQQKSSQAPKLLFHYYDKDFNNEADTPDNFQSRRPNTSFCFLDIRSPGLGDTAMYLCATSRDLRVGPGNEQFFGPGTRLTVL.